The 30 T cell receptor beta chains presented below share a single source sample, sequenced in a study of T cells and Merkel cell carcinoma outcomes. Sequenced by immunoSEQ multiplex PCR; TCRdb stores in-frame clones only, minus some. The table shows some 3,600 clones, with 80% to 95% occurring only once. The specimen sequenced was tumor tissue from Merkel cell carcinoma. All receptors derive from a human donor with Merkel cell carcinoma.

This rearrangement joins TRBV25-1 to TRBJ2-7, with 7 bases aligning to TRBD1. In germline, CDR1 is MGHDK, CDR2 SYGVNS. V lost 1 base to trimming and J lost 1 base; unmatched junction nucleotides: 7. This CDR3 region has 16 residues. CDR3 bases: TGTGCCAGCAGTGAATTCGGGCACAGGGGATCCTACGAGCAGTACTTC. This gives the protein CASSEFGHRGSYEQYF.

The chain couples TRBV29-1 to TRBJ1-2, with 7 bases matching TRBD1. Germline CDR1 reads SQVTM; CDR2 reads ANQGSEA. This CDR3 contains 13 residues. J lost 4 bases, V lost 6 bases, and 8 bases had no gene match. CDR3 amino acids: CSVRLGQLYGYTF. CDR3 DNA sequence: TGCAGCGTCCGGCTGGGACAGCTCTATGGCTACACCTTC.

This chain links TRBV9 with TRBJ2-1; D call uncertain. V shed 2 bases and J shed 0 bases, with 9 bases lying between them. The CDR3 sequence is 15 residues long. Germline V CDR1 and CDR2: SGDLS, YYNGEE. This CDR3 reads CASSVRISSYNEQFF. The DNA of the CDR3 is TGTGCCAGCAGCGTTAGGATTAGCTCCTACAATGAGCAGTTCTTC.

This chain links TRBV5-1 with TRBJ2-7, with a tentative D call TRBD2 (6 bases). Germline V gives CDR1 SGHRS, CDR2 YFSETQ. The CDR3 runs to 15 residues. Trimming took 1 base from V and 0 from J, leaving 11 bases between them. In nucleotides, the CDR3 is TGCGCCAGCAGCTTGTTTCGGGAGAGCTCCTACGAGCAGTACTTC. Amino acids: CASSLFRESSYEQYF.

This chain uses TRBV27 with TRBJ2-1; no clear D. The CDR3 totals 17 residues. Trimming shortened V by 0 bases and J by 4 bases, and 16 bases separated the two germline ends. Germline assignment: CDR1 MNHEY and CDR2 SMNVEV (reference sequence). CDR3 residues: CASSLSISLLRYNEQFF. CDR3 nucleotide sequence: TGTGCCAGCAGTTTATCGATTAGTCTTCTAAGGTACAATGAGCAGTTCTTC.

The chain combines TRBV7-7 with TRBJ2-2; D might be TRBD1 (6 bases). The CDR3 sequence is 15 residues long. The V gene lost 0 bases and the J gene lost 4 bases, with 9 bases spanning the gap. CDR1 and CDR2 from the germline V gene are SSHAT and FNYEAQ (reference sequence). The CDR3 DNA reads TGTGCCAGCAGCTTAGCTACAGGGACCACCGGGGAGCTGTTTTTT. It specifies CASSLATGTTGELFF.

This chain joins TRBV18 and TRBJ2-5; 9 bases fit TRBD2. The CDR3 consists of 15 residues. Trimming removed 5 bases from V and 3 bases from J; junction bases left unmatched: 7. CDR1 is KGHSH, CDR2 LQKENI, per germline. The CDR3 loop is CASSRSGGKKETQYF. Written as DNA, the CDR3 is TGTGCCAGCTCAAGGAGCGGGGGGAAGAAAGAGACCCAGTACTTC.

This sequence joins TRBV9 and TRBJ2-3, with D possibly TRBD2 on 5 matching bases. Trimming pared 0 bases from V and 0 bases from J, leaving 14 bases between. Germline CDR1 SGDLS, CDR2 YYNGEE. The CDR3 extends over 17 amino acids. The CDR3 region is CASSVDAGGPSTDTQYF. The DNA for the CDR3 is TGTGCCAGCAGCGTAGATGCGGGCGGACCTAGCACAGATACGCAGTATTTT.

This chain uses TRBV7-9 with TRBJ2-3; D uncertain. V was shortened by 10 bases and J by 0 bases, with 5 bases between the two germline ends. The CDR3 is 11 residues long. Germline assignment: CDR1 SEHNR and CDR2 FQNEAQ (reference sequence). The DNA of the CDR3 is TGTGCCATAGAAAGCACAGATACGCAGTATTTT. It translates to CAIESTDTQYF.

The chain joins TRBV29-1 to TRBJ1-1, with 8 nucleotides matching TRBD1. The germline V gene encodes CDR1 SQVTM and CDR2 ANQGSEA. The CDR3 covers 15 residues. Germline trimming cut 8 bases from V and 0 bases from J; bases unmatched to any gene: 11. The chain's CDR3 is CSIQGAGVMNTEAFF. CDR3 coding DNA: TGCAGCATTCAGGGGGCAGGGGTGATGAACACTGAAGCTTTCTTT.

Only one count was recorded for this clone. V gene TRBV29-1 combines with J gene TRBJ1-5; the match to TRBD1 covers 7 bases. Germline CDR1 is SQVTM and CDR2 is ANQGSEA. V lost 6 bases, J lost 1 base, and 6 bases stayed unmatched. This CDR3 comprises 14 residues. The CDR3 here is CSVGLTGSNQPQHF. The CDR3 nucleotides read TGCAGCGTCGGTTTGACAGGGAGCAATCAGCCCCAGCATTTT. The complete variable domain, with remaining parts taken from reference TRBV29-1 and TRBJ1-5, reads SAVISQKPSRDICQRGTSLTIQCQVDSQVTMMFWYRQQPGQSLTLIATANQGSEATYESGFVIDKFPISRPNLTFSTLTVSNMSPEDSSIYLCSVGLTGSNQPQHFGDGTRLSIL.

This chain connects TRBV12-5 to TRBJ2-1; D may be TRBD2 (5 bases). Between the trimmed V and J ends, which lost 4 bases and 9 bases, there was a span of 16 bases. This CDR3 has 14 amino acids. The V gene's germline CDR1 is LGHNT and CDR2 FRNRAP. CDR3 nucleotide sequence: TGTGCTAGTGGTTCAAGCGGAGGAGTGAGTGAGCAGTTCTTC. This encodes CASGSSGGVSEQFF.

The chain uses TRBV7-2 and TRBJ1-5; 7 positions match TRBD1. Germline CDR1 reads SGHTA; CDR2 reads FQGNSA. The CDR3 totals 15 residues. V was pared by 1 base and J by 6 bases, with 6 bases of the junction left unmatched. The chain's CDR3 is CASSLGQGGSQPQHF. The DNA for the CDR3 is TGTGCCAGCAGCTTAGGACAGGGTGGTAGTCAGCCCCAGCATTTT.

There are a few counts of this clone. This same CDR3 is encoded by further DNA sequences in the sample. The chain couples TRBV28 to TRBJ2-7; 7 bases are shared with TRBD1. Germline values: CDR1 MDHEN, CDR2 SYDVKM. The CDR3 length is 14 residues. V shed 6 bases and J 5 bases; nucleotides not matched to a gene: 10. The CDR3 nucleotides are TGTGCCAGCAGACTACCCGGGACAGTGAACGAGCAGTACTTC. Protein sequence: CASRLPGTVNEQYF. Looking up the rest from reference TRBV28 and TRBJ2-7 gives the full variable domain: DVKVTQSSRYLVKRTGEKVFLECVQDMDHENMFWYRQDPGLGLRLIYFSYDVKMKEKGDIPEGYSVSREKKERFSLILESASTNQTSMYLCASRLPGTVNEQYFGPGTRLTVT.

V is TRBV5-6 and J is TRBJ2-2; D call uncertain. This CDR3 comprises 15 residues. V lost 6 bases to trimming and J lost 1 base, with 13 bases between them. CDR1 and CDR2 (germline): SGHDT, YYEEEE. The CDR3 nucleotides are TGTGCCAGCACCGGACCCCTGGGGAACACCGGGGAGCTGTTTTTT. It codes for CASTGPLGNTGELFF. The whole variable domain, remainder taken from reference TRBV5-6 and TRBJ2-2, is DAGVTQSPTHLIKTRGQQVTLRCSPKSGHDTVSWYQQALGQGPQFIFQYYEEEERQRGNFPDRFSGHQFPNYSSELNVNALLLGDSALYLCASTGPLGNTGELFFGEGSRLTVL.

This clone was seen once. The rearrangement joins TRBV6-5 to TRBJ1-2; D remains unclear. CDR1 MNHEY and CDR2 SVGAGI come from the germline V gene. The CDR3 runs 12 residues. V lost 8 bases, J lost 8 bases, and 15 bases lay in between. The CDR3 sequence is CASGQEALGYTF. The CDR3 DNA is TGTGCCAGCGGGCAGGAGGCGTTAGGCTACACCTTC.

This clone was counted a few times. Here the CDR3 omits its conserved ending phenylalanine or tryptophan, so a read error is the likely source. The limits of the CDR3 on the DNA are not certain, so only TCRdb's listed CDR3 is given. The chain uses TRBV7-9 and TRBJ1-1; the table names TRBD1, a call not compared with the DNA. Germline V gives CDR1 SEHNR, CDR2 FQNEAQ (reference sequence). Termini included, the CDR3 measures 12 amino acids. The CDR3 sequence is CASSTGTGPLEY.

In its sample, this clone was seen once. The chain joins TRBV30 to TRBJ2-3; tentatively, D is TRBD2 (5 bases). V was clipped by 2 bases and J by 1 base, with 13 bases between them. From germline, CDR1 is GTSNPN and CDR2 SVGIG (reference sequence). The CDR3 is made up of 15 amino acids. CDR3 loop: CAWSNQEVGTDTQYF. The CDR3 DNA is TGTGCCTGGAGTAATCAGGAGGTTGGCACAGATACGCAGTATTTT.

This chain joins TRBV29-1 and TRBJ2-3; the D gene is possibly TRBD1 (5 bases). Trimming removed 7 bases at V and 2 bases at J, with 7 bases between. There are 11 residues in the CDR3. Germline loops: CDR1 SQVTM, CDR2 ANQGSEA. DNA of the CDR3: TGCAGCGGCAGGGTCACAGATACGCAGTATTTT. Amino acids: CSGRVTDTQYF.

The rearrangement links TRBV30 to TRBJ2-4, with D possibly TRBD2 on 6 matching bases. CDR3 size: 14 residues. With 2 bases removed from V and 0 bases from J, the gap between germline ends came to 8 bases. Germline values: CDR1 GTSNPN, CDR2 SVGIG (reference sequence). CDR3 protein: CAWSTGGAKNIQYF. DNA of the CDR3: TGTGCCTGGAGTACCGGGGGAGCCAAAAACATTCAGTACTTC.

CDR3 protein: CASSRDISRNQPQHF. For the CDR3, the DNA is TGTGCCAGCAGCCGGGACATCTCTCGCAATCAGCCCCAGCATTTT. V and J are TRBV6-5 and TRBJ1-5; the D gene is possibly TRBD1 (6 bases). Trimming removed 6 bases at V and 2 bases at J, with 14 bases between. This CDR3 contains 15 residues. CDR1 and CDR2 (germline): MNHEY, SVGAGI.

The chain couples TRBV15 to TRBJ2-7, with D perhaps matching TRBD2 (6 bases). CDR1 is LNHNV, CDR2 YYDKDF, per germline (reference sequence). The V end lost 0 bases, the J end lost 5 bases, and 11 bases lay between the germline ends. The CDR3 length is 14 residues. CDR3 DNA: TGTGCCACCAGCAGAGATCAGGCGGGGAACGAGCAGTACTTC. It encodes CATSRDQAGNEQYF. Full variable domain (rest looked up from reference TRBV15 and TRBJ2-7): DAMVIQNPRYQVTQFGKPVTLSCSQTLNHNVMYWYQQKSSQAPKLLFHYYDKDFNNEADTPDNFQSRRPNTSFCFLDIRSPGLGDTAMYLCATSRDQAGNEQYFGPGTRLTVT.

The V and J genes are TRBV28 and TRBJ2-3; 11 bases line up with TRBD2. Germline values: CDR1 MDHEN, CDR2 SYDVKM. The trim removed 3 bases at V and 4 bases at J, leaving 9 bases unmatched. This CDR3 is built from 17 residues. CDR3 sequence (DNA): TGTGCCAGCAGTTTGTTGCCTAGCGGGGGGTTGGCAGATACGCAGTATTTT. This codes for CASSLLPSGGLADTQYF.

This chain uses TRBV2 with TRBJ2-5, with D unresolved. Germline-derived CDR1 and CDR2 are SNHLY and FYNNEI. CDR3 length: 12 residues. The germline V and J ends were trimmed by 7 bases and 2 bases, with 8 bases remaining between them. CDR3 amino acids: CASKKEQETQYF. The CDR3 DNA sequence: TGTGCCAGCAAAAAGGAGCAAGAGACCCAGTACTTC.

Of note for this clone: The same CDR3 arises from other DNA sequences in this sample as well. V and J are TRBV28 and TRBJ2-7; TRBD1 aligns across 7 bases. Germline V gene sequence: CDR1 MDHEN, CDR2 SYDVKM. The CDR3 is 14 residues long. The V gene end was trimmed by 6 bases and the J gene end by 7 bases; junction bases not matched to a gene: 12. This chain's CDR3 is CASRLPGTVNEQYF. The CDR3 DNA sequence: TGTGCCAGCAGACTACCCGGGACAGTGAATGAGCAGTACTTC.

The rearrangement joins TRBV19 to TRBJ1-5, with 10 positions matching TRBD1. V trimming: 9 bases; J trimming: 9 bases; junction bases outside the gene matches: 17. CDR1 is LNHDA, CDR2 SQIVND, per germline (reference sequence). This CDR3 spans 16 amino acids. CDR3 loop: CASRLWGQGLLGPQHF. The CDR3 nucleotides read TGTGCCAGCCGGCTGTGGGGACAGGGGCTCCTAGGGCCCCAGCATTTT.

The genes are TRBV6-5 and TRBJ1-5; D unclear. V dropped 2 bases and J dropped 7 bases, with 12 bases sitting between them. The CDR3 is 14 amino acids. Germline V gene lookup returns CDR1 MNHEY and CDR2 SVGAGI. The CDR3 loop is CASSYVPLGQPQHF. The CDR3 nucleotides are TGTGCCAGCAGTTACGTCCCCCTCGGACAGCCCCAGCATTTT.

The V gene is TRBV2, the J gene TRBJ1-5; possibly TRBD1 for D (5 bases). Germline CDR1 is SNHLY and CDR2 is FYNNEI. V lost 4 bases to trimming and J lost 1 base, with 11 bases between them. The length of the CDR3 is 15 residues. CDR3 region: CASSGAGQSNQPQHF. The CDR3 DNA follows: TGTGCCAGCAGTGGGGCAGGGCAGAGCAATCAGCCCCAGCATTTT.

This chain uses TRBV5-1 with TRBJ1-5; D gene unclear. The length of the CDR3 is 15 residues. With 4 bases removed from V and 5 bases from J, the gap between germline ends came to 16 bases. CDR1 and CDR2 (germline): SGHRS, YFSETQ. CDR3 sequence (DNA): TGCGCCAGCAGCCTTGGCGGCCAAGACTATCAGCCCCAGCATTTT. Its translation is CASSLGGQDYQPQHF.

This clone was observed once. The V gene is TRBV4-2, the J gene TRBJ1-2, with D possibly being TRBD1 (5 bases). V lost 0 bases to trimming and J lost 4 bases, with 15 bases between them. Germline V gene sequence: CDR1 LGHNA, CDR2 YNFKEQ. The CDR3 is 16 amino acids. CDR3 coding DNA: TGTGCCAGCAGCCAAGAAGCAGGAGACAGTCTCTATGGCTACACCTTC. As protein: CASSQEAGDSLYGYTF.